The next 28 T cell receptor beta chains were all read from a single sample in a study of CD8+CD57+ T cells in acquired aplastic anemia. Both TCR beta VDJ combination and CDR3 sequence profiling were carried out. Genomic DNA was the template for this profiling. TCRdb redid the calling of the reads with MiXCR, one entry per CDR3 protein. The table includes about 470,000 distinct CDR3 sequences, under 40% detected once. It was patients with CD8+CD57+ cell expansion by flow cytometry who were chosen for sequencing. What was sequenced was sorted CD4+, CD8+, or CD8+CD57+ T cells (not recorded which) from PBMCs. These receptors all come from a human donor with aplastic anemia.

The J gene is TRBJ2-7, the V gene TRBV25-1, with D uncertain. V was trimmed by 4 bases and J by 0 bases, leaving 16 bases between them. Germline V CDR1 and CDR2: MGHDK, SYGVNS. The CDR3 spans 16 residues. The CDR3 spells CASSARDQGRSYEQYF. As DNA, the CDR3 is TGTGCCAGCAGTGCTAGAGATCAAGGGCGCTCCTACGAGCAGTACTTC.

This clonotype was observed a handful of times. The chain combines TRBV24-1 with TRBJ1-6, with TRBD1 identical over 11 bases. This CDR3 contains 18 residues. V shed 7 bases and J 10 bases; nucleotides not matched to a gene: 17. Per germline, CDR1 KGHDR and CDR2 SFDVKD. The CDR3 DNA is TGTGCCACCAGGAATCGGGACAGGGGGTGCCCCTTTGGGTCACCCCTCCACTTT. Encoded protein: CATRNRDRGCPFGSPLHF.

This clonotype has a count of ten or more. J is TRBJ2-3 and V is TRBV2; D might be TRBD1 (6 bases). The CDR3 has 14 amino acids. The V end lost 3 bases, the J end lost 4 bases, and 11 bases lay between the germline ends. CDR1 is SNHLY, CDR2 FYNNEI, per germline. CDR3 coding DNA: TGTGCCAGCAGTGAGGGGCAGGGGCCAGATACGCAGTATTTT. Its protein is CASSEGQGPDTQYF.

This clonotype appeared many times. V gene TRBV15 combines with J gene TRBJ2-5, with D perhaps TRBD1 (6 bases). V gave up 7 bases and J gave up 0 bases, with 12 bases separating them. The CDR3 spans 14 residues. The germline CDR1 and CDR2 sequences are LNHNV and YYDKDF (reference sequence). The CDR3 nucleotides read TGTGCCACCAACTTAGGACAGTACCAAGAGACCCAGTACTTC. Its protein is CATNLGQYQETQYF.

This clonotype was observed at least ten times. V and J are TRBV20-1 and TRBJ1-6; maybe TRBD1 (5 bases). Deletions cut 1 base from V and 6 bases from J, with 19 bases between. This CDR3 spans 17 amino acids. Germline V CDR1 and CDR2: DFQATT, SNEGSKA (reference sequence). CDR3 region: CSARVPFGQGGNSPLHF. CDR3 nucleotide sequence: TGCAGTGCTAGAGTACCTTTTGGGCAGGGAGGTAATTCACCCCTCCACTTT.

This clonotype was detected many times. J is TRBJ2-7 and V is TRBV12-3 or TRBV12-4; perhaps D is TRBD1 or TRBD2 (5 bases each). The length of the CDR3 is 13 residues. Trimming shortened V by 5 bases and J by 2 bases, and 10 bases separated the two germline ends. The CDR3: CASSRDGPYEQYF. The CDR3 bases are TGTGCCAGCAGTCGGGACGGCCCCTACGAGCAGTACTTC.

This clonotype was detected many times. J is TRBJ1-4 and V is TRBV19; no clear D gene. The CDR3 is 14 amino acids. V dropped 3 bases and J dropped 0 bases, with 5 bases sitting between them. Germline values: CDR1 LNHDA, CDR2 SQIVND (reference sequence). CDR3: CASSILTTNEKLFF. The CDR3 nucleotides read TGTGCCAGTAGTATCTTGACAACTAATGAAAAACTGTTTTTT.

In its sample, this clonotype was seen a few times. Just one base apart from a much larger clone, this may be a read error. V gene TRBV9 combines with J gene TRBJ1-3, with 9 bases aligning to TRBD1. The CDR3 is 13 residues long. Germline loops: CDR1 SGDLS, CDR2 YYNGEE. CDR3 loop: CDSSVGQGNTIYF. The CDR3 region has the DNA TGTGACAGCAGCGTGGGACAGGGTAACACCATATATTTT.

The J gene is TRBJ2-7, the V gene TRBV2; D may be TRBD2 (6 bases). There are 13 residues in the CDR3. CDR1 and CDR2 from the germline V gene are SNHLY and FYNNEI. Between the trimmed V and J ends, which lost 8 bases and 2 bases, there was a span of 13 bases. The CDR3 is CASAQRRAYEQYF. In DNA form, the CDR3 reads TGTGCCAGCGCCCAGAGGAGGGCCTACGAGCAGTACTTC.

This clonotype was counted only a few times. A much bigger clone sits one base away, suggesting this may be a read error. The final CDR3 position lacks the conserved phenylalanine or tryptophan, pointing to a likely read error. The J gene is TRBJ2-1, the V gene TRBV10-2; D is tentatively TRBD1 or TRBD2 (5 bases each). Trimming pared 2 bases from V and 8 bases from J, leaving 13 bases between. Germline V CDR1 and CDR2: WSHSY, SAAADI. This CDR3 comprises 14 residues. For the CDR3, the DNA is TGCGCCAGCAGTGAGCGGGGCCGCATCGATGAGCAGTTCCTC. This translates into CASSERGRIDEQFL.

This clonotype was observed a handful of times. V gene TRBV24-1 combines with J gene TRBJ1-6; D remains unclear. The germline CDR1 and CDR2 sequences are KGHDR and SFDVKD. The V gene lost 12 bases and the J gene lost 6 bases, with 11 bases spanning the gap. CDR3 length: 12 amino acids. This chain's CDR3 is CAHGIINSPLHF. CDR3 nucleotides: TGTGCCCATGGGATTATTAATTCACCCCTCCACTTT.

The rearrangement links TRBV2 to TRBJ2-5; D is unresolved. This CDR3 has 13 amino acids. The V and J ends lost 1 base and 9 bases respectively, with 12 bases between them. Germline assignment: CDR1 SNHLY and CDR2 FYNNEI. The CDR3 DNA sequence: TGTGCCAGCAGTGAAGGGCAGAATCAGCCCCAGTACTTC. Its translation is CASSEGQNQPQYF.

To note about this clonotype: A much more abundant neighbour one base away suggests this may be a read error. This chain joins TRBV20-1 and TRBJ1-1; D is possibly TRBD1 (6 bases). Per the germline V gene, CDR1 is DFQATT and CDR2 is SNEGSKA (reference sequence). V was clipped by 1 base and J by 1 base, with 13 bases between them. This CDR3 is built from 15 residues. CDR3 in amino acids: CSARVYGTTNTEAFF. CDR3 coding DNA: TGCAGTGCTAGAGTTTACGGGACAACGAACACTGAAGCTTTCTTT.

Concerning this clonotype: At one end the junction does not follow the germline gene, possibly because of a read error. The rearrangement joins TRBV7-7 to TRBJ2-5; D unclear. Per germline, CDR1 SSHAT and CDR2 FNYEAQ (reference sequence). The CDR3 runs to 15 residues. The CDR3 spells CASSLGVQNQETQYF. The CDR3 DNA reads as TGTGCTAGCAGCTTAGGAGTTCAGAACCAAGAGACCCAGTACTTC.

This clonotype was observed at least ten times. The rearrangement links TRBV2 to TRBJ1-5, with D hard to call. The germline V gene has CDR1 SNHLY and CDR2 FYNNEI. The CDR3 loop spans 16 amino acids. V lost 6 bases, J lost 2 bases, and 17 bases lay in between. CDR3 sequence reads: CASREGGRRRNQPQHF. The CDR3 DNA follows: TGTGCCAGCAGGGAGGGAGGTAGGCGGCGCAATCAGCCCCAGCATTTT.

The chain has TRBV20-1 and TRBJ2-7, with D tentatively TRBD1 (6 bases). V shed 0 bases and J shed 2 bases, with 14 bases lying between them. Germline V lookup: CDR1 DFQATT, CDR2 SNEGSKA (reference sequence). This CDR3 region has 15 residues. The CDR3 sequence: CSARDPMTGPYEQYF. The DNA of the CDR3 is TGCAGTGCTAGAGATCCCATGACAGGTCCCTACGAGCAGTACTTC.

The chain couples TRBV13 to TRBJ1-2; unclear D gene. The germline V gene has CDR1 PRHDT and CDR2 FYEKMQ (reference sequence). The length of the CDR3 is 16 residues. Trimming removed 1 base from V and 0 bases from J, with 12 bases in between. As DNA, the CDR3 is TGTGCCAGCAGCTTAGTCCGTACAGACACTAACTATGGCTACACCTTC. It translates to CASSLVRTDTNYGYTF.

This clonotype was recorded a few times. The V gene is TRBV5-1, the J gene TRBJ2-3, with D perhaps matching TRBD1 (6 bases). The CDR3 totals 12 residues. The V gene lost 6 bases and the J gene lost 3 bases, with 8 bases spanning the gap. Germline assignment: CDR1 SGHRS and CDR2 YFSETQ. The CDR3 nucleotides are TGCGCCAGCAAACAGGGTACAGATACGCAGTATTTT. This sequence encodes CASKQGTDTQYF.

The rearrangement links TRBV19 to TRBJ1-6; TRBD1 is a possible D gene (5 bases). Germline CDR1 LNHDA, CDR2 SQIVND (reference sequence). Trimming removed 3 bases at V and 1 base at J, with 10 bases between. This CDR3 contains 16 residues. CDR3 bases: TGTGCCAGTAGTATCCAGGGCGGGTCCTATAATTCACCCCTCCACTTT. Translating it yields CASSIQGGSYNSPLHF.

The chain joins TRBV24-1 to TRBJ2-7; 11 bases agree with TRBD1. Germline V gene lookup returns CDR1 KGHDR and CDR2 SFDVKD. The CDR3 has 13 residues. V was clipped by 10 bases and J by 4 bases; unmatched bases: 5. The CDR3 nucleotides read TGTGCCACTCCGGGACAGGGGGTATACGAGCAGTACTTC. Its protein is CATPGQGVYEQYF.

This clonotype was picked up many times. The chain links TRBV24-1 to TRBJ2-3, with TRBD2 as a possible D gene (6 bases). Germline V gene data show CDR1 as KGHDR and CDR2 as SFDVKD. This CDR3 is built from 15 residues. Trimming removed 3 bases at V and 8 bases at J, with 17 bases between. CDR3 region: CATSDPLSQGGTQYF. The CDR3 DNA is TGTGCCACCAGTGATCCTTTGAGTCAGGGAGGTACGCAGTATTTT.

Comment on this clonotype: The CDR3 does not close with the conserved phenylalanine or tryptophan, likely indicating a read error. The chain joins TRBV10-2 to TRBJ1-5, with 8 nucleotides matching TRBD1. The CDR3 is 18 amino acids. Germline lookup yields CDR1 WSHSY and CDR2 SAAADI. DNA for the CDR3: TGTGCCAGCAGTGAGTCGAACGGACAGGGCTATAGCAATCAGCCCCAGCATTCT. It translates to CASSESNGQGYSNQPQHS.

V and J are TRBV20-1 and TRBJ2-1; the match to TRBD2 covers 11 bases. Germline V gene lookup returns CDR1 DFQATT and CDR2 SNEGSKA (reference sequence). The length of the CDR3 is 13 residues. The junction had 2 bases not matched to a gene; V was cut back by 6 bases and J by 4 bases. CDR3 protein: CSARLAGYNEQFF. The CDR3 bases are TGCAGTGCGCGACTAGCGGGGTACAATGAGCAGTTCTTC.

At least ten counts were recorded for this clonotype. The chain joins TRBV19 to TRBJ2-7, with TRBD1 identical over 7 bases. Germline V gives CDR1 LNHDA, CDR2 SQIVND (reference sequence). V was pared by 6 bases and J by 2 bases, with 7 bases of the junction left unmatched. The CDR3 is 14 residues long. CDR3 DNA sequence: TGTGCCAGTAGCGGCAGGGGGACCGCCTACGAGCAGTACTTC. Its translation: CASSGRGTAYEQYF.

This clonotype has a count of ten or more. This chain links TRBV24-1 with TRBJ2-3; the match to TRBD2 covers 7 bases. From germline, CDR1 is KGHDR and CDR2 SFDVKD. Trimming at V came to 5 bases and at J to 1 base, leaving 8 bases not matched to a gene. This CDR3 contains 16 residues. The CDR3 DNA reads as TGTGCCACCAGTGCCGTGGGGCTAGCGGGCACAGATACGCAGTATTTT. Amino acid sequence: CATSAVGLAGTDTQYF.

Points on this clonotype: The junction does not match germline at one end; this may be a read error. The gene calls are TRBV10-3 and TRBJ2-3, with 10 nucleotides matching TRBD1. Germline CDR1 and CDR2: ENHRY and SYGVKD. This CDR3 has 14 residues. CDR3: CASSDGQGADTQYF. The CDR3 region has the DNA TGTGCCAGCAGTGACGGACAGGGGGCAGATACGCAGTATTTT.

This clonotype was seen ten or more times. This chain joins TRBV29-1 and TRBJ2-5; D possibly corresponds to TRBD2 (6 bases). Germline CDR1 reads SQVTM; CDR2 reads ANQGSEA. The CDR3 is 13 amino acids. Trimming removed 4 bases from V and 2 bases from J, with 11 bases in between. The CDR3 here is CSVASSGQETQYF. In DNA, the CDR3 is TGCAGCGTTGCAAGTAGCGGACAAGAGACCCAGTACTTC.

The CDR3 loop is CASSQVQEQFF. In DNA, the CDR3 is TGTGCCAGCAGCCAAGTACAGGAGCAGTTCTTC. This chain uses TRBV3-1 with TRBJ2-1; no clear D. Germline V gives CDR1 LGHDT, CDR2 YNNKEL (reference sequence). The CDR3 has 11 residues. The germline V and J ends were trimmed by 1 base and 10 bases, with 5 bases remaining between them.